These 12 T cell receptor beta chains were sequenced from one sample in a study of tumor-infiltrating T cells and Merkel cell polyomavirus. On the study more broadly: CD8+ T cells recognized the Merkel cell polyomavirus KLL epitope.

Profiling relied on immunoSEQ multiplex PCR, and the TCRdb table lists in-frame clones only, not all of them. The repertoire consists of more than 20,000 clones, with nearly 90% occurring once and the leading ten covering 2.5% to 3.5%. Every patient's tumor was robustly positive for Merkel cell polyomavirus Large T antigen on immunohistochemistry. The sequenced material came from lymph node tissue. These receptors were obtained from a man in his forties or fifties with Merkel cell carcinoma.

This chain links TRBV18 with TRBJ2-1; 8 bases fit TRBD2. Germline V lookup: CDR1 KGHSH, CDR2 LQKENI. Trimming took 3 bases from V and 7 from J; bases not matched to a gene: 8. This CDR3 spans 15 amino acids. The chain's CDR3 is CASSPAAGARNEQFF. The CDR3 coding sequence is TGTGCCAGCTCACCTGCAGCGGGAGCGCGGAATGAGCAGTTCTTC.

The rearrangement joins TRBV25-1 to TRBJ1-5; no definite D call. CDR3 length equals 13 residues. The ends were cut back, 3 bases at V and 2 bases at J, with 5 bases in the middle. The germline gives CDR1 MGHDK, CDR2 SYGVNS. The CDR3 is CASSDQGNQPQHF. The CDR3 DNA sequence: TGTGCCAGCAGTGACCAGGGCAATCAGCCCCAGCATTTT.

The chain joins TRBV7-8 to TRBJ1-2; no firm D call. CDR3 length: 14 amino acids. Germline V CDR1 and CDR2: SGHVS, FQNEAQ. Trimming stripped 4 bases from V and 0 bases from J, with 9 bases between. The CDR3 loop reads CASSYTGANYGYTF. The CDR3, as DNA: TGTGCCAGCAGCTACACCGGGGCTAACTATGGCTACACCTTC.

The chain recombines TRBV7-6 with TRBJ2-5; TRBD1 matches at 7 bases. The CDR3 totals 14 residues. The trim removed 4 bases at V and 0 bases at J, leaving 2 bases unmatched. Germline CDR1 reads SGHVS; CDR2 reads FNYEAQ. The CDR3, as DNA: TGTGCCAGCAGCTCGGGACAGAACCAAGAGACCCAGTACTTC. Residues: CASSSGQNQETQYF. Based on the CDR3 plus reference TRBV7-6 and TRBJ2-5, the full variable domain is GAGVSQSPRYKVTKRGQDVALRCDPISGHVSLYWYRQALGQGPEFLTYFNYEAQQDKSGLPNDRFSAERPEGSISTLTIQRTEQRDSAMYRCASSSGQNQETQYFGPGTRLLVL.

This clone was counted a single time. The CDR3 region has the DNA TGTGCCAGTACCGGAGAACATAATTCACCCCTCCACTTT. Amino acids: CASTGEHNSPLHF. The chain employs TRBV19 and TRBJ1-6; no reliable D call. V shed 7 bases and J shed 5 bases, with 9 bases lying between them. The CDR3 loop spans 13 amino acids. Germline V gene sequence: CDR1 LNHDA, CDR2 SQIVND (reference sequence).

In DNA form, the CDR3 reads TGTGCCAGCAGTTTTGGGCGGGCGGAGCCCCAGCATTTT. Protein sequence: CASSFGRAEPQHF. The chain combines TRBV28 with TRBJ1-5; D ambiguous. The CDR3 is 13 residues long. Germline V gene lookup returns CDR1 MDHEN and CDR2 SYDVKM. V lost 3 bases and J 8 bases, leaving 11 bases between the germline ends.

This sequence joins TRBV27 and TRBJ2-1, with 9 bases identical to TRBD2. Germline V lookup: CDR1 MNHEY, CDR2 SMNVEV (reference sequence). V lost 7 bases to trimming and J lost 5 bases; unmatched junction nucleotides: 12. The length of the CDR3 is 16 residues. The CDR3 bases are TGTGCCAGCATGACCCTCGCTAGCGGGACCCACAATGAGCAGTTCTTC. This sequence encodes CASMTLASGTHNEQFF.

V usage is TRBV30 and J usage is TRBJ1-5; no clear D. CDR3 length equals 13 residues. CDR1 GTSNPN and CDR2 SVGIG come from the germline V gene (reference sequence). V was pared by 0 bases and J by 4 bases, with 7 bases between. CDR3 nucleotide sequence: TGTGCCTGGAGTGTAGACGGGAATCAGCCCCAGCATTTT. Translating gives CAWSVDGNQPQHF.

This clone was seen more than once but under ten times. The chain recombines TRBV7-3 with TRBJ2-1, with a weak D call TRBD1 (5 bases). Per the germline V gene, CDR1 is SGHTA and CDR2 is FQGTGA. V was shortened by 0 bases and J by 5 bases, with 5 bases between the two germline ends. The CDR3 has 13 residues. Here the CDR3 DNA reads TGTGCCAGCAGCTTAACCAGGGACAATGAGCAGTTCTTC. Translating gives CASSLTRDNEQFF.

This chain's CDR3 is CASSYGAGEEQFF. Here the CDR3 DNA reads TGTGCCAGCAGTTATGGAGCGGGAGAAGAGCAGTTCTTC. This sequence joins TRBV6-5 and TRBJ2-1, with 8 bases identical to TRBD2. CDR1 and CDR2 from the germline V gene are MNHEY and SVGAGI. The CDR3 consists of 13 residues. V gave up 3 bases and J gave up 10 bases; unmatched junction bases: 5.

The chain has TRBV5-6 and TRBJ1-2; 7 nucleotides align to TRBD1. V shed 1 base, J shed 7 bases, and the junction held 4 bases outside the gene matches. The CDR3 is made up of 13 amino acids. Germline V gene lookup returns CDR1 SGHDT and CDR2 YYEEEE. CDR3 sequence reads: CASSLKGGGGYTF. The CDR3 region has the DNA TGTGCCAGCAGCTTGAAAGGGGGCGGTGGCTACACCTTC.

In this sample, this clone turned up once. This chain connects TRBV30 to TRBJ1-5; D not resolved. The germline gives CDR1 GTSNPN, CDR2 SVGIG (reference sequence). The CDR3 length is 12 residues. Trimming took off 2 bases at V and 8 bases at J, with 10 bases between the two ends. CDR3 loop: CAWSRENKPQHF. In DNA, the CDR3 is TGTGCCTGGAGTAGAGAGAATAAGCCCCAGCATTTT.